Reported below is one T cell receptor beta chain. A read error may produce the germline difference seen at one junction end. This entry is derived from a study of blood T cells in healthy people across ages. Combining a sample-barcoded 5' primer with a J-beta primer mix, a second PCR ran for about 7 to 11 cycles. Per sample, CDR3-containing paired-end reads numbered at least 3 million. TCRdb re-derived calls from the 5' RACE reads in MiXCR, one entry per CDR3 protein. The sample includes about 1.8 million distinct CDR3 sequences, 49% seen only once; the top ten take 2% to 2.5%. This CDR3 spans 17 amino acids. From germline, CDR1 is MDHEN and CDR2 SYDVKM.

The chain uses TRBV28 and TRBJ2-1; D is possibly TRBD1 or TRBD2 (6 bases each). Sequencing input: blood. This receptor was identified in a woman between 35 and 50 years old in good health. The CDR3 region is CASSLGRRGQLYKEQFF. CDR3 DNA: TGTGCCAGCAGTTTAGGTAGGCGGGGACAATTATACAAGGAGCAGTTCTTC.